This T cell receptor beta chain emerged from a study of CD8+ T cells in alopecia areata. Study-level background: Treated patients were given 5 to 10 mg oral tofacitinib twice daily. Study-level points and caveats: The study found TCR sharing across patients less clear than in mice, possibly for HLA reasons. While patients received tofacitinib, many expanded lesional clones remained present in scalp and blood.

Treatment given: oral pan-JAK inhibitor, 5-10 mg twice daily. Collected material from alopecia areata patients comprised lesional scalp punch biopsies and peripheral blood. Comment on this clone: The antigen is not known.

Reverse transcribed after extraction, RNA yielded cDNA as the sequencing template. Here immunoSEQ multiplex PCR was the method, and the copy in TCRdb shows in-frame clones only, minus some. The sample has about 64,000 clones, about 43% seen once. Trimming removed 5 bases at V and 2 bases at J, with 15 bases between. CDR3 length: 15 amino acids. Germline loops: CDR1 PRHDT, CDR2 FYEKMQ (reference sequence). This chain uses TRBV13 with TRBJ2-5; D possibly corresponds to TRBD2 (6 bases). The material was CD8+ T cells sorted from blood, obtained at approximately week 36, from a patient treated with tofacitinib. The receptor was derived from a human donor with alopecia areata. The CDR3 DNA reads TGTGCCAGCAGCACCGAGCGGGCCCGACAAGAGACCCAGTACTTC. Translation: CASSTERARQETQYF.